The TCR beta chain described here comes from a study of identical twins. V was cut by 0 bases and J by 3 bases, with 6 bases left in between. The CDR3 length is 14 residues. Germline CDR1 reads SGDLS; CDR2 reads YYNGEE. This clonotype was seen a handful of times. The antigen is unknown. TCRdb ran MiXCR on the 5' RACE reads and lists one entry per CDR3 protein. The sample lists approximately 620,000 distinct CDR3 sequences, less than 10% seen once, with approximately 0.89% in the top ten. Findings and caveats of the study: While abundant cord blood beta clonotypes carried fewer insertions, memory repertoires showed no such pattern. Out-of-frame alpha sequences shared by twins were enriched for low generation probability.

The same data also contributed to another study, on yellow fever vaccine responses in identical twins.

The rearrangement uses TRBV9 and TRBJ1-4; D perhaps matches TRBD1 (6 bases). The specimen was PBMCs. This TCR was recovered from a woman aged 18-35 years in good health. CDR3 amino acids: CASSVGGPNEKLFF. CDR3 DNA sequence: TGTGCCAGCAGCGTAGGGGGGCCTAATGAAAAACTGTTTTTT.